The entry below gives a single TCR beta chain sequence along with its context. Its antigen is still unknown. PCR amplification relied on 60 Vbeta primers (plus 13 Jbeta primers). Data came from immunoSEQ multiplex PCR; TCRdb stores just in-frame clones and leaves some out. The sample includes under 80,000 clones, around 72% seen only once; the top ten take 51%. This specimen belongs to a study of cytomegalovirus exposure and HLA in healthy donors. Overall study results and limits: Later work found that TCR association rates differed between HLA loci; DRB1 had the most and HLA-C the fewest.

The CDR3 runs 15 residues. Germline V gene sequence: CDR1 MNHEY, CDR2 SVGAGI. V lost 5 bases to trimming and J lost 4 bases; unmatched junction nucleotides: 10. The TCR comes from a man aged 50-59 years in good health and CMV-seropositive. V gene TRBV6-5 combines with J gene TRBJ2-7, with 8 bases that match TRBD1. The sample consisted of PBMCs. The CDR3 region is CASSRPGTGPYEQYF. CDR3 bases: TGTGCCAGCAGTAGACCCGGGACAGGCCCGTACGAGCAGTACTTC.